The entry that follows covers one T cell receptor (beta chain) sequence. The sample comes from a study of glioma-infiltrating T cells after dendritic cell vaccination. The repertoire was sequenced with immunoSEQ multiplex PCR; TCRdb's copy has only in-frame clones and lacks some. The repertoire consists of fewer than 85,000 clones, with around nine tenths occurring once and the leading ten covering about 3.2%. Selection required adequate fresh-frozen tumor tissue plus more than two years' survival data. This sequence originates from a human donor with glioblastoma. Sample: blood, taken before dendritic cell vaccination.

The CDR3 DNA follows: TGTGCCAGCAGTCAGGGAAGGGAGCTGTTTTTT. Translation gives CASSQGRELFF. The chain is built from TRBV25-1 and TRBJ2-2, with a tentative D call TRBD1 (5 bases). In germline, CDR1 is MGHDK, CDR2 SYGVNS. The CDR3 totals 11 residues. Trimming took off 5 bases at V and 9 bases at J, with 7 bases between the two ends.